The next 6 T cell receptor beta chains were all read from a single sample in a study of CD8+ T cells in alopecia areata. After isolation, RNA underwent reverse transcription to generate cDNA as the sequencing template. Generated by immunoSEQ multiplex PCR, the TCRdb table keeps only in-frame clones and is missing some. The sample has about 110,000 clones; around 59% are singletons. Sequencing input: CD8+ T cells sorted from blood. The receptors originated from a human donor in good health.

The chain employs TRBV6-1 and TRBJ1-6, with D possibly matching TRBD1 (5 bases). Looked up from germline, CDR1 is MNHNS and CDR2 is SASEGT. The CDR3 runs 14 residues. V lost 8 bases and J 9 bases, leaving 17 bases between the germline ends. This CDR3 reads CASGAGNTASPLHF. For the CDR3, the DNA is TGTGCCAGCGGGGCAGGGAACACGGCTTCACCCCTCCACTTT.

This clone was observed a few times. The genes are TRBV15 and TRBJ2-1; TRBD2 matches at 8 bases. This CDR3 is 16 amino acids long. With 2 bases clipped from V and 4 bases from J, the junction kept 7 bases outside the gene matches. Germline V gives CDR1 LNHNV, CDR2 YYDKDF (reference sequence). The CDR3 protein is CATSRPRGVKYNEQFF. The CDR3 DNA reads as TGTGCCACCAGCAGACCGCGGGGGGTAAAGTACAATGAGCAGTTCTTC.

The rearrangement links TRBV7-8 to TRBJ2-5; TRBD2 matches 9 bases. The CDR3 is 16 residues long. In germline, CDR1 is SGHVS, CDR2 FQNEAQ. After removal of 5 bases from V and 5 bases from J, the junction contained 12 bases not matched to a gene. CDR3 loop: CASSPEGGGDRETQYF. CDR3 DNA: TGTGCCAGCAGCCCCGAGGGCGGGGGGGATCGGGAGACCCAGTACTTC.

The CDR3 protein is CASSGTNNQPQHF. The CDR3 nucleotides are TGTGCCAGTAGCGGGACGAACAATCAGCCCCAGCATTTT. The J gene is TRBJ1-5, the V gene TRBV19, with D possibly matching TRBD1 (5 bases). Germline V lookup: CDR1 LNHDA, CDR2 SQIVND (reference sequence). The V end was cut by 6 bases, the J end by 3 bases, with 9 bases between. The CDR3 consists of 13 residues.

This chain links TRBV30 with TRBJ2-3, with D possibly being TRBD2 (5 bases). Per the germline V gene, CDR1 is GTSNPN and CDR2 is SVGIG (reference sequence). V was clipped by 4 bases and J by 2 bases, with 16 bases between them. CDR3 length: 15 residues. The CDR3 loop is CAWIEGISSTDTQYF. Written as DNA, the CDR3 is TGTGCCTGGATCGAGGGAATATCGTCCACAGATACGCAGTATTTT.

The chain links TRBV7-8 to TRBJ2-3, with D tentatively TRBD2 (6 bases). This CDR3 has 18 residues. The germline V gene encodes CDR1 SGHVS and CDR2 FQNEAQ. V lost 0 bases and J lost 1, with 17 bases in between. The CDR3 DNA is TGTGCCAGCAGCTTAGCGTTCTCAGGATGGGGGGGCACAGATACGCAGTATTTT. Its protein is CASSLAFSGWGGTDTQYF.